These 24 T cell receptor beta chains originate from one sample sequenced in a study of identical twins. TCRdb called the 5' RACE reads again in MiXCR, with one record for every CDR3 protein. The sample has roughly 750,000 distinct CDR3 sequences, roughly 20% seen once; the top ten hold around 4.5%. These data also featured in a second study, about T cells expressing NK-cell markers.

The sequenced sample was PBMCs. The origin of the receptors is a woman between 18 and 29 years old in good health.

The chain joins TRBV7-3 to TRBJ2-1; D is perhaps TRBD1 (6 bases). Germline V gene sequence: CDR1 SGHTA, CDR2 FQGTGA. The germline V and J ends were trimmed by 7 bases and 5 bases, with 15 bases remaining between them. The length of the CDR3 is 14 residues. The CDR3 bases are TGTGCCAGCACTCCCTCGAGGGGGAACAATGAGCAGTTCTTC. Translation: CASTPSRGNNEQFF.

CDR3 nucleotides: TGCAGTGCTGTCAGCCCTGAGGCTGTGGGGTACAATGAGCAGTTCTTC. Translation: CSAVSPEAVGYNEQFF. The V and J genes are TRBV20-1 and TRBJ2-1; D remains ambiguous. This CDR3 is built from 16 residues. Trimming took 5 bases from V and 4 from J, leaving 21 bases between them. The germline CDR1 and CDR2 sequences are DFQATT and SNEGSKA (reference sequence).

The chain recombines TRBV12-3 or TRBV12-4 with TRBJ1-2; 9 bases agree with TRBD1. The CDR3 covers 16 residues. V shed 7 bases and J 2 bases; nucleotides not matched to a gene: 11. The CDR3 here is CASTLTGTGPNYGYTF. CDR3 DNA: TGTGCCAGCACCCTAACCGGGACAGGGCCGAACTATGGCTACACCTTC.

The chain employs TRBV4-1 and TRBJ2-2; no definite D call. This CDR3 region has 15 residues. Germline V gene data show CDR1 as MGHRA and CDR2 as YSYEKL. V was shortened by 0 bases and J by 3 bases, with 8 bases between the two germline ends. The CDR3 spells CASSQEPRYTGELFF. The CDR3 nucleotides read TGCGCCAGCAGCCAAGAACCTAGATACACCGGGGAGCTGTTTTTT.

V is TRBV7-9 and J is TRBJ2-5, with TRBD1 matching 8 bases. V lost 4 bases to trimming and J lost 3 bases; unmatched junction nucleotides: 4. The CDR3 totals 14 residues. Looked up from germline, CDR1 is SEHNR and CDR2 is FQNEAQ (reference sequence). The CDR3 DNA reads TGTGCCAGCAGCTCGGACAGGGTAAAAGAGACCCAGTACTTC. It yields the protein CASSSDRVKETQYF.

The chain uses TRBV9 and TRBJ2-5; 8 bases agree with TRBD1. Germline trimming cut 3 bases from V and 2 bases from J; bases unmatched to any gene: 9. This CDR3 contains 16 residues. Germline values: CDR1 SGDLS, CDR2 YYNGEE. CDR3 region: CASSDWGTGIQETQYF. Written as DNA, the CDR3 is TGTGCCAGCAGCGATTGGGGGACAGGTATACAAGAGACCCAGTACTTC.

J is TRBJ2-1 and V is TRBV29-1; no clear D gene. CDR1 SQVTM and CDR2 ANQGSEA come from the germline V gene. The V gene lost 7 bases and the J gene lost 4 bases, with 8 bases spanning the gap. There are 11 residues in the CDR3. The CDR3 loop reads CSAHYYNEQFF. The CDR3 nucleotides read TGCAGCGCGCACTATTACAATGAGCAGTTCTTC.

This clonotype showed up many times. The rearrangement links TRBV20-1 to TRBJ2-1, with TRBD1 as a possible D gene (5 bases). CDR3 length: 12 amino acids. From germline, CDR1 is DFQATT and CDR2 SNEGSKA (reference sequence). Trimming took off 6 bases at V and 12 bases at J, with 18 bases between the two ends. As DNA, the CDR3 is TGCAGTGCCTCTATAACATCGACAGTGCAGTTCTTC. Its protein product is CSASITSTVQFF.

In DNA, the CDR3 is TGTGCCAGCAGCAGAGGCAGCGTCGCGCCCTACGAGCAGTACTTC. Its translation: CASSRGSVAPYEQYF. This chain uses TRBV3-1 with TRBJ2-7; D gene uncertain. The CDR3 spans 15 residues. The germline CDR1 and CDR2 sequences are LGHDT and YNNKEL (reference sequence). The ends were cut back, 5 bases at V and 2 bases at J, with 16 bases in the middle.

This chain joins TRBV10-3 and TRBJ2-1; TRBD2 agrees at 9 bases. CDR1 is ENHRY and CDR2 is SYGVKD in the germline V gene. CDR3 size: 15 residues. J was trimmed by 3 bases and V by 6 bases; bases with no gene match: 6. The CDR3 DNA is TGTGCCATCAGAGTAGCGGGGGAAATCTACAATGAGCAGTTCTTC. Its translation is CAIRVAGEIYNEQFF.

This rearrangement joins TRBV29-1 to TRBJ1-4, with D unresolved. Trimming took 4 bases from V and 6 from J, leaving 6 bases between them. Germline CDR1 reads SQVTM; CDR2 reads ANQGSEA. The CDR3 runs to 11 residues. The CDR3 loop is CSVGWDEKLFF. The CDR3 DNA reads TGCAGCGTTGGTTGGGATGAAAAACTGTTTTTT.

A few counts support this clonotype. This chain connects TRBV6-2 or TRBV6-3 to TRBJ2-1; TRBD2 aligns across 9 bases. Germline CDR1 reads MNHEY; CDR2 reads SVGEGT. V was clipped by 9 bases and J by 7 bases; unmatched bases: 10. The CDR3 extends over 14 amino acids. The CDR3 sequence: CASIGAGGRNEQFF. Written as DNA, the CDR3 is TGTGCCAGTATCGGGGCGGGAGGGCGGAATGAGCAGTTCTTC.

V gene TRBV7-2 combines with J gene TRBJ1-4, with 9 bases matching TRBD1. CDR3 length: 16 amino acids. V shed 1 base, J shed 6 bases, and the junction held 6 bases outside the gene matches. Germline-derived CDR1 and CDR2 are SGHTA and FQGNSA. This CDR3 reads CASSLGNRGRDEKLFF. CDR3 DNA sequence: TGTGCCAGCAGCTTAGGGAACAGGGGGCGTGATGAAAAACTGTTTTTT. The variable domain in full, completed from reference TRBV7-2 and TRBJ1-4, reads GAGVSQSPSNKVTEKGKDVELRCDPISGHTALYWYRQSLGQGLEFLIYFQGNSAPDKSGLPSDRFSAERTGGSVSTLTIQRTQQEDSAVYLCASSLGNRGRDEKLFFGSGTQLSVL.

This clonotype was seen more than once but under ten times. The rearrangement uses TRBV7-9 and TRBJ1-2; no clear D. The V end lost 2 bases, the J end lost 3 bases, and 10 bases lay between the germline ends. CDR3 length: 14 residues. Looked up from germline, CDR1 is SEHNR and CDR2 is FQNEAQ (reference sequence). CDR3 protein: CASSLNSEYYGYTF. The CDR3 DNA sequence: TGTGCCAGCAGCTTAAACTCAGAATACTATGGCTACACCTTC. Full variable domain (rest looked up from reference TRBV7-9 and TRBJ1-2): DTGVSQNPRHKITKRGQNVTFRCDPISEHNRLYWYRQTLGQGPEFLTYFQNEAQLEKSRLLSDRFSAERPKGSFSTLEIQRTEQGDSAMYLCASSLNSEYYGYTFGSGTRLTVV.

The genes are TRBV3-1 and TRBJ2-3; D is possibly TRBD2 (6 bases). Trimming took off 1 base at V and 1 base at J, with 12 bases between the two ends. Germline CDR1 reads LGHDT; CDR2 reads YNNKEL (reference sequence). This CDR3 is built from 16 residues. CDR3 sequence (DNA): TGTGCCAGCAGCCAAGTTGGCGGGATTGGCACAGATACGCAGTATTTT. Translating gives CASSQVGGIGTDTQYF.

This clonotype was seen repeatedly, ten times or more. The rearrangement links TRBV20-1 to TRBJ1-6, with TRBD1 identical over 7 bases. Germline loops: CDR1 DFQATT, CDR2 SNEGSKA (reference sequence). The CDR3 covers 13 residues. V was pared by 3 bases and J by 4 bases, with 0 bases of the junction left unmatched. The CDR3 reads CSARGQYNSPLHF. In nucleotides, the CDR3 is TGCAGTGCTAGGGGACAGTATAATTCACCCCTCCACTTT.

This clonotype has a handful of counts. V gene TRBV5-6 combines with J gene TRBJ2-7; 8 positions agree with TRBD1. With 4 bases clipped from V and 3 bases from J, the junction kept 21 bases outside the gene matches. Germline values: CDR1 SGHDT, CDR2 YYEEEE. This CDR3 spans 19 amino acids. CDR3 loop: CASSRFLLTGDSTLYEQYF. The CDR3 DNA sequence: TGTGCCAGCAGCCGGTTCTTATTGACAGGGGACTCGACCCTCTACGAGCAGTACTTC.

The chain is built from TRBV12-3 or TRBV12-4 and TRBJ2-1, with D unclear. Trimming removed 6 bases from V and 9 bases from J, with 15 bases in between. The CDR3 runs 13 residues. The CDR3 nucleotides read TGTGCCAGCAGCCCCGCCCTATCGAGTGAGCAGTTCTTC. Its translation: CASSPALSSEQFF.

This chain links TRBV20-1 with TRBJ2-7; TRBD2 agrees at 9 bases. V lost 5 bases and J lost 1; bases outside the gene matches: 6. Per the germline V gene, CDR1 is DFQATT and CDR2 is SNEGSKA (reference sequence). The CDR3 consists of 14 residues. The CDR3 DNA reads TGCAGTGCTGGAGCGGGAGGCCGATCCTACGAGCAGTACTTC. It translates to CSAGAGGRSYEQYF.

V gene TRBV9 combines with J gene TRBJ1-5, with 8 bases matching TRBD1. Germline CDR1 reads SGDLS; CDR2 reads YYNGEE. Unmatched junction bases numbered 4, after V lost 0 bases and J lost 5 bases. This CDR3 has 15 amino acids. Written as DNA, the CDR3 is TGTGCCAGCAGCGTAGGTCAGGGGGCCTATCAGCCCCAGCATTTT. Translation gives CASSVGQGAYQPQHF.

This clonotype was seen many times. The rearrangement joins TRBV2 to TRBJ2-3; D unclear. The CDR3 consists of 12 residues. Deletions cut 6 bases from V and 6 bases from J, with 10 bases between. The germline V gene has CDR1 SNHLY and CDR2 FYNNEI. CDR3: CASRGDRDTQYF. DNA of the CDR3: TGTGCCAGCAGGGGTGACCGGGATACGCAGTATTTT.

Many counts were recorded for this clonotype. DNA of the CDR3: TGTGCCAGCAGTTTTGGGACAGGGACCAGCTCCTACGAGCAGTACTTC. Translated: CASSFGTGTSSYEQYF. The chain couples TRBV27 to TRBJ2-7; 9 bases map to TRBD1. Germline lookup yields CDR1 MNHEY and CDR2 SMNVEV (reference sequence). The CDR3 length is 16 residues. J was trimmed by 0 bases and V by 3 bases; bases with no gene match: 6.

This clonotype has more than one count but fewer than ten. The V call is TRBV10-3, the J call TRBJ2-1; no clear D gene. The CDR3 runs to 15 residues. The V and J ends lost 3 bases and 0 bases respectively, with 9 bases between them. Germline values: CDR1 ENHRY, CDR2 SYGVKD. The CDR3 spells CAISDSPGSYNEQFF. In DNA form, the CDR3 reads TGTGCCATCAGTGACAGCCCCGGCTCCTACAATGAGCAGTTCTTC.

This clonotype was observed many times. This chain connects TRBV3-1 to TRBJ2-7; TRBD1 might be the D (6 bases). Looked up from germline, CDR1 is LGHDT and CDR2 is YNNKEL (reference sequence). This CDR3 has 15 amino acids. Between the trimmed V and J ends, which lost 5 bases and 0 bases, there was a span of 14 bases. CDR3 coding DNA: TGTGCCAGCAGCTCCCGAACAGGGCCCTCCTACGAGCAGTACTTC. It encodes CASSSRTGPSYEQYF.